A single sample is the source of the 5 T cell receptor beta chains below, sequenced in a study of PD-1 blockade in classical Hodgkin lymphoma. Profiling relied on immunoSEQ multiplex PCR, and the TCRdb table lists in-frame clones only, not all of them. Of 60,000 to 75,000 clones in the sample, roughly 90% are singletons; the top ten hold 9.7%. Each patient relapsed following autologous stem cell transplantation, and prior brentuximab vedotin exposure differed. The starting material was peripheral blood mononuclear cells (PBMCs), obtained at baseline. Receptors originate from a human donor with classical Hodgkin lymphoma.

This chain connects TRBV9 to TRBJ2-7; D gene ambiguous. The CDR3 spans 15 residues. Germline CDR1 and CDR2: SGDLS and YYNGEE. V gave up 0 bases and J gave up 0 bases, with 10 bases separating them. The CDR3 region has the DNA TGTGCCAGCAGCGTAGGCTACCCTAGCTCCTACGAGCAGTACTTC. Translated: CASSVGYPSSYEQYF. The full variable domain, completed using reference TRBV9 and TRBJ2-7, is DSGVTQTPKHLITATGQRVTLRCSPRSGDLSVYWYQQSLDQGLQFLIQYYNGEERAKGNILERFSAQQFPDLHSELNLSSLELGDSALYFCASSVGYPSSYEQYFGPGTRLTVT.

CDR3 bases: TGTGCCAGCTCCGGGCCACCCTACGAGCAGTACTTC. Translated: CASSGPPYEQYF. The V and J genes are TRBV6-1 and TRBJ2-7; D ambiguous. CDR1 and CDR2 from the germline V gene are MNHNS and SASEGT. The CDR3 runs 12 residues. V shed 8 bases and J shed 2 bases, with 10 bases lying between them.

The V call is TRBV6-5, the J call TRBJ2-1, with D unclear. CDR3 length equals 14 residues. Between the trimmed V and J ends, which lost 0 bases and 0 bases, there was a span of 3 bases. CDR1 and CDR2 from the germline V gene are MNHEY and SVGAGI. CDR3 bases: TGTGCCAGCAGTTACTCGATCTCCTACAATGAGCAGTTCTTC. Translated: CASSYSISYNEQFF.

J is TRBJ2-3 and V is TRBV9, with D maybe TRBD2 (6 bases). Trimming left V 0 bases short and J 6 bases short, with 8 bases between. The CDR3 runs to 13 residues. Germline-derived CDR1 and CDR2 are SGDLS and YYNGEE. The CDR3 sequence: CASSVGRGDTQYF. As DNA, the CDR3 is TGTGCCAGCAGCGTAGGGAGGGGTGATACGCAGTATTTT. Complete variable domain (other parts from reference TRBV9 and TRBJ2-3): DSGVTQTPKHLITATGQRVTLRCSPRSGDLSVYWYQQSLDQGLQFLIQYYNGEERAKGNILERFSAQQFPDLHSELNLSSLELGDSALYFCASSVGRGDTQYFGPGTRLTVL.

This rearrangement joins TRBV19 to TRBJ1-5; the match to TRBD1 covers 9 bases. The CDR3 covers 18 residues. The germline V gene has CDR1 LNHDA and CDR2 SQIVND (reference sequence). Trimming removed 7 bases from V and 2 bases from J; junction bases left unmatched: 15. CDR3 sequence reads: CASTDNGQRTGGNQPQHF. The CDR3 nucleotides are TGTGCCAGTACCGACAACGGCCAGCGGACAGGGGGCAATCAGCCCCAGCATTTT.